This T cell receptor beta chain was profiled in a study of tumor and adjacent non-tumor tissue in lung cancer. On the study more broadly: Histology: 12 adenocarcinoma, a couple of squamous cell carcinoma, 1 small cell lung cancer. Patients were aged 31 to 76, 9 to 10 men and 4 to 6 women, stage I to III. Overall study results and limits: Tumor tissue had significantly higher TCR diversity than normal lung. Tumor repertoires had a smaller top 100 clone share than normal lung.

Remarks on this clonotype: Antigen unknown.

The template was RNA from unsorted bulk tissue. Distant lung tissue was collected more than 3 cm away from the tumor edge. This CDR3 spans 14 amino acids. Germline V CDR1 and CDR2: SGHAT, FQNNGV. Three rounds of nested PCR, following a modified ARM-PCR protocol, produced the TCRbeta library. TCRdb called the multiplex PCR reads again in MiXCR, with one record for every CDR3 protein. The table has 90,000 to 100,000 distinct CDR3 sequences, 80% seen once. The receptor was isolated from a man in his sixties with small cell lung cancer. Sequenced: distant non-tumor lung tissue. The chain employs TRBV11-2 and TRBJ2-3, with D uncertain. CDR3 DNA: TGTATCGGCAGCTTAGGCTGGAGAACAGATACGCAGTATTTT. This sequence encodes CIGSLGWRTDTQYF.